The 20 T cell receptor beta chains in this list originate from one sample, sequenced in a study of cytomegalovirus exposure and HLA in healthy donors. Primers included in the PCR were 60 Vbeta and 13 Jbeta primers. Assay: immunoSEQ multiplex PCR; the TCRdb copy retains only in-frame clones and omits some. The sample records under 80,000 clones, about 81% being singletons. Sequencing was performed on PBMCs. Receptors originate from a woman aged 30 to 39 in good health and CMV-seronegative.

This sequence joins TRBV9 and TRBJ2-1; D possibly corresponds to TRBD2 (5 bases). Trimming pared 0 bases from V and 1 base from J, leaving 8 bases between. CDR1 and CDR2 from the germline V gene are SGDLS and YYNGEE. CDR3 length: 15 amino acids. The CDR3 bases are TGTGCCAGCAGCGTAGGCCGGGAATCCTACAATGAGCAGTTCTTC. This sequence encodes CASSVGRESYNEQFF.

The J gene is TRBJ1-4, the V gene TRBV5-5; no firm D call. The CDR3 loop spans 16 amino acids. The germline gives CDR1 SGHKS, CDR2 YYEKEE (reference sequence). Between the trimmed V and J ends, which lost 6 bases and 1 base, there was a span of 16 bases. The CDR3: CASKSVRTRTNEKLFF. The CDR3 region has the DNA TGTGCCAGCAAGTCGGTCCGTACGCGAACTAATGAAAAACTGTTTTTT.

The V gene is TRBV7-9, the J gene TRBJ2-1; 8 bases are a match to TRBD2. Germline V CDR1 and CDR2: SEHNR, FQNEAQ (reference sequence). The CDR3 consists of 15 residues. The junction had 11 bases not matched to a gene; V was cut back by 5 bases and J by 8 bases. CDR3 in DNA: TGTGCCAGCAGCCCATTAGCGGGACCCTGGGATGAGCAGTTCTTC. Translation: CASSPLAGPWDEQFF. Variable domain in full (rest from reference TRBV7-9 and TRBJ2-1): DTGVSQNPRHKITKRGQNVTFRCDPISEHNRLYWYRQTLGQGPEFLTYFQNEAQLEKSRLLSDRFSAERPKGSFSTLEIQRTEQGDSAMYLCASSPLAGPWDEQFFGPGTRLTVL.

The gene calls are TRBV2 and TRBJ2-7; 7 nucleotides agree with TRBD1. Germline CDR1 SNHLY, CDR2 FYNNEI. The length of the CDR3 is 13 residues. Trimming at V came to 7 bases and at J to 4 bases, leaving 7 bases not matched to a gene. The CDR3 spells CASTTTQGYEQYV. In DNA, the CDR3 is TGTGCCAGCACCACGACACAGGGGTACGAGCAGTACGTC.

J is TRBJ2-1 and V is TRBV5-8, with 11 bases fitting TRBD1. The CDR3 totals 16 residues. The V gene end was trimmed by 4 bases and the J gene end by 6 bases; junction bases not matched to a gene: 9. Germline CDR1 SGHTS, CDR2 YDEGEE. The CDR3 region is CASSRRGQGAGNEQFF. For the CDR3, the DNA is TGTGCCAGCAGCCGTAGAGGACAGGGGGCGGGCAATGAGCAGTTCTTC.

Worth noting for this clone: Compared with germline, one end of the junction differs, possibly owing to a read error. The chain recombines TRBV7-9 with TRBJ1-1; possible D gene TRBD1, 5 bases. Germline V gene lookup returns CDR1 SEHNR and CDR2 FQNEAQ (reference sequence). The CDR3 is 12 amino acids. The CDR3 loop is CSSEGQGAEAFF. CDR3 DNA sequence: TGTTCCAGCGAAGGGCAGGGCGCTGAAGCTTTCTTT.

In this sample, this clone turned up a few times. The chain links TRBV11-2 to TRBJ2-7; 10 nucleotides agree with TRBD2. The ends lost 0 bases at V and 5 bases at J; junction bases unmatched: 7. The CDR3 runs to 16 residues. CDR1 is SGHAT and CDR2 is FQNNGV in the germline V gene. CDR3 bases: TGTGCCAGCAGCTTAGAAGGTCTAGCGGGAGTTGACGAGCAGTACTTC. It translates to CASSLEGLAGVDEQYF.

V and J are TRBV7-9 and TRBJ2-5; 9 nucleotides match TRBD1. CDR1 and CDR2 from the germline V gene are SEHNR and FQNEAQ (reference sequence). After removal of 3 bases from V and 2 bases from J, the junction contained 1 base not matched to a gene. This CDR3 spans 14 amino acids. CDR3 sequence reads: CASSFGTGQETQYF. Written as DNA, the CDR3 is TGTGCCAGCAGCTTTGGGACAGGGCAAGAGACCCAGTACTTC.

The V gene is TRBV2, the J gene TRBJ2-3, with 10 bases lining up with TRBD2. This CDR3 is 14 amino acids long. Germline V CDR1 and CDR2: SNHLY, FYNNEI. With V trimmed by 8 bases and J by 2 bases, 4 bases remained unmatched. Written as DNA, the CDR3 is TGTGCCAGCCCTAGCGGGAGAAACACAGATACGCAGTATTTT. This codes for CASPSGRNTDTQYF.

This chain links TRBV19 with TRBJ2-7; 13 positions agree with TRBD2. V was clipped by 5 bases and J by 3 bases; unmatched bases: 7. The CDR3 is made up of 16 amino acids. Per germline, CDR1 LNHDA and CDR2 SQIVND (reference sequence). CDR3 bases: TGTGCCAGTAGTTCCGGGACTAGCGGGGTCCTCTACGAGCAGTACTTC. Amino acids: CASSSGTSGVLYEQYF.

The chain recombines TRBV4-3 with TRBJ2-1, with 10 positions matching TRBD2. V lost 4 bases, J lost 3 bases, and 9 bases stayed unmatched. Germline-derived CDR1 and CDR2 are LGHNA and YSLEER. The CDR3 extends over 17 amino acids. The CDR3 sequence is CASSPRGSGGLYNEQFF. The CDR3 DNA reads as TGCGCCAGCAGCCCCCGTGGTAGCGGGGGGCTCTACAATGAGCAGTTCTTC.

This rearrangement joins TRBV30 to TRBJ1-6; TRBD1 aligns across 8 bases. CDR3 size: 14 residues. Germline trimming cut 1 base from V and 9 bases from J; bases unmatched to any gene: 5. The germline V gene has CDR1 GTSNPN and CDR2 SVGIG (reference sequence). Here the CDR3 DNA reads TGTGCCTGGAGTGCAGGGGGCAAGATTTCACCCCTCCACTTT. It yields the protein CAWSAGGKISPLHF.

This chain joins TRBV27 and TRBJ1-4; TRBD1 agrees at 8 bases. Germline loops: CDR1 MNHEY, CDR2 SMNVEV (reference sequence). With 8 bases clipped from V and 6 bases from J, the junction kept 5 bases outside the gene matches. The CDR3 extends over 13 amino acids. The CDR3 coding sequence is TGTGCCAGCGGAGACAGGGGATATGAAAAACTGTTTTTT. It translates to CASGDRGYEKLFF.

About this clone: Other DNA sequences in this sample translate to the same CDR3. The V and J genes are TRBV6-5 and TRBJ1-4, with 8 nucleotides matching TRBD1. CDR3 size: 15 residues. Germline CDR1 and CDR2: MNHEY and SVGAGI. J lost 8 bases, V lost 3 bases, and 8 bases had no gene match. CDR3 loop: CASSYSGQGDEKLFF. CDR3 DNA: TGTGCCAGCAGTTATTCTGGACAGGGAGACGAAAAACTGTTTTTT.

The chain is built from TRBV7-2 and TRBJ2-3; 14 bases are a match to TRBD2. Looked up from germline, CDR1 is SGHTA and CDR2 is FQGNSA. This CDR3 contains 17 residues. J was trimmed by 10 bases and V by 5 bases; bases with no gene match: 14. The CDR3 coding sequence is TGTGCCAGCAGCACCCAGAGACTAGCGGGAGGGCCGTTGGCGCAGTATTTT. Translating gives CASSTQRLAGGPLAQYF.

As for this clone: The same CDR3 also results from other DNA sequences found in this sample. This sequence joins TRBV27 and TRBJ1-4, with TRBD1 matching 10 bases. Trimming at V came to 6 bases and at J to 0 bases, leaving 7 bases not matched to a gene. The CDR3 covers 17 residues. Germline V gene data show CDR1 as MNHEY and CDR2 as SMNVEV (reference sequence). Written as DNA, the CDR3 is TGTGCCAGCAGAACGGGGACAGGGGTCTCAACTAATGAAAAACTGTTTTTT. Amino acids: CASRTGTGVSTNEKLFF.

The V call is TRBV6-6, the J call TRBJ1-6; D might be TRBD1 (5 bases). Germline values: CDR1 MNHNY, CDR2 SVGAGI (reference sequence). V was trimmed by 0 bases and J by 8 bases, leaving 11 bases between them. This CDR3 spans 15 amino acids. The CDR3 here is CASSYSGQGDSPLHF. The DNA of the CDR3 is TGTGCCAGCAGTTACTCGGGGCAGGGTGATTCACCCCTCCACTTT.

The chain combines TRBV28 with TRBJ2-5; TRBD1 matches 7 bases. J lost 2 bases, V lost 5 bases, and 8 bases had no gene match. Per germline, CDR1 MDHEN and CDR2 SYDVKM. The CDR3 loop spans 15 amino acids. CDR3 nucleotide sequence: TGTGCCAGCAGTGTATCGACAGGGTGGCAAGAGACCCAGTACTTC. Protein sequence: CASSVSTGWQETQYF.

This clone was seen only a few times. J is TRBJ2-1 and V is TRBV5-1, with D unresolved. CDR3 size: 13 residues. The ends were cut back, 1 base at V and 5 bases at J, with 7 bases in the middle. Germline assignment: CDR1 SGHRS and CDR2 YFSETQ. The CDR3 loop is CASSLSPDNEQFF. CDR3 DNA sequence: TGCGCCAGCAGCTTGTCCCCGGACAATGAGCAGTTCTTC.

This clone has only one observation. This chain joins TRBV6-5 and TRBJ1-1; D gene uncertain. In germline, CDR1 is MNHEY, CDR2 SVGAGI. Trimming took off 7 bases at V and 1 base at J, with 10 bases between the two ends. The CDR3 totals 13 residues. The DNA of the CDR3 is TGTGCCAGCACCCCCGGCGGGAACACTGAAGCTTTCTTT. Translated, it gives CASTPGGNTEAFF.